Here is one T cell receptor (beta chain) with its context. Libraries were prepared by immunoSEQ multiplex PCR; TCRdb keeps only in-frame clonotypes and omits some of them. The sample shows around 2.5 million clones, 93% of them seen only once. These data come from a study of shared clonotypes between healthy human individuals. Study-wide context: Per-donor plates numbered three CD4 naive, three CD4 memory, two CD8 naive and one CD8 memory.

Trimming removed 5 bases from V and 8 bases from J, with 22 bases in between. Looked up from germline, CDR1 is SNHLY and CDR2 is FYNNEI. The CDR3 is 15 amino acids. The clonotype originates from a man younger than 35 in good health. Some clones in this sample may be carry-over from other donors' samples. Sequencing input: naive CD4+ T cells from PBMCs. Stated subset: CD45RA+ positively selected. The chain joins TRBV2 to TRBJ2-7; D is possibly TRBD1 (6 bases). CDR3 protein: CASSTGSPSPTKQYF. DNA for the CDR3: TGTGCCAGCAGTACAGGGTCACCGAGCCCTACGAAGCAGTACTTC.